A single sample is the source of the 6 T cell receptor beta chains below, sequenced in a study of blood T cell repertoires in COVID-19. Sequencing used immunoSEQ multiplex PCR; TCRdb keeps in-frame clones, though not all of them. The table shows 130,000 or so clones, with more than 70% occurring only once. Sequenced sample: peripheral blood. The receptors stem from a human donor in a cohort sampled during active COVID-19.

The chain combines TRBV11-3 with TRBJ1-1; weak D call: TRBD1 (6 bases). Looked up from germline, CDR1 is SGHNT and CDR2 is YENEEA. The length of the CDR3 is 13 residues. V lost 10 bases, J lost 6 bases, and 18 bases lay in between. The CDR3 reads CATATGSGAEAFF. CDR3 nucleotide sequence: TGTGCCACCGCAACAGGGTCCGGCGCTGAAGCTTTCTTT.

The V call is TRBV27, the J call TRBJ2-3; TRBD2 aligns across 7 bases. The CDR3 totals 16 residues. V lost 0 bases, J lost 4 bases, and 7 bases stayed unmatched. CDR1 MNHEY and CDR2 SMNVEV come from the germline V gene (reference sequence). CDR3 protein: CASSLSLGGPADTQYF. CDR3 DNA sequence: TGTGCCAGCAGTTTATCATTGGGAGGGCCGGCAGATACGCAGTATTTT.

Points on this clone: At the DNA level, this CDR3 is encoded by other sequences in the same sample as well. The CDR3 nucleotides read TGTGCCATCAGGGACTCCTCCTACGAGCAGTACTTC. Encoded protein: CAIRDSSYEQYF. This chain uses TRBV10-3 with TRBJ2-7; possibly TRBD2 for D (5 bases). CDR1 ENHRY and CDR2 SYGVKD come from the germline V gene. V was shortened by 6 bases and J by 0 bases, with 6 bases between the two germline ends. The CDR3 loop spans 12 amino acids.

The gene calls are TRBV13 and TRBJ2-7; possible D gene TRBD2, 6 bases. The CDR3 runs 16 residues. Per germline, CDR1 PRHDT and CDR2 FYEKMQ (reference sequence). V was trimmed by 1 base and J by 0 bases, leaving 13 bases between them. The CDR3 sequence is CASSLVGAGGSYEQYF. The CDR3 bases are TGTGCCAGCAGCTTAGTAGGGGCCGGGGGCTCCTACGAGCAGTACTTC.

The rearrangement uses TRBV2 and TRBJ1-1; D uncertain. Germline V gene data show CDR1 as SNHLY and CDR2 as FYNNEI. CDR3 length: 15 residues. V lost 7 bases to trimming and J lost 2 bases, with 17 bases between them. CDR3 coding DNA: TGTGCCAGCAATGATCCCAGGAGGGTTAACACTGAAGCTTTCTTT. This gives the protein CASNDPRRVNTEAFF.

The V and J genes are TRBV18 and TRBJ2-7, with 10 nucleotides matching TRBD1. CDR3 length: 14 residues. V was pared by 4 bases and J by 2 bases, with 2 bases of the junction left unmatched. Germline-derived CDR1 and CDR2 are KGHSH and LQKENI. The CDR3 sequence is CASSLGQGAYEQYF. Written as DNA, the CDR3 is TGTGCCAGCTCACTTGGACAGGGGGCCTACGAGCAGTACTTC.